Shown below are 32 T cell receptor beta chains from a single sample sequenced in a study of regulatory T cells in long-lasting Graves disease. Time point specified: newly diagnosed GD, antithyroid drugs for less than 3 months. From PBMCs, RNA was extracted and then used to make the TCR library. Through Arm-PCR of CDR3 regions and iRepertoire HTBI primers, TCR beta libraries were built. TCRdb re-derived calls from the multiplex PCR reads in MiXCR, one entry per CDR3 protein. The data show over 200,000 distinct CDR3 sequences, 15% to 20% seen once. This specimen was peripheral blood mononuclear cells (PBMCs), taken at new diagnosis, from a patient treated with antithyroid drugs. The receptor set was obtained from a female donor with Graves disease.

Written as DNA, the CDR3 is TGTGCCAGCAGTCAAAGCGGGAGCGTTCGGCAGTACTTC. As protein: CASSQSGSVRQYF. The gene calls are TRBV27 and TRBJ2-7; 8 nucleotides align to TRBD2. V trimming: 5 bases; J trimming: 9 bases; junction bases outside the gene matches: 9. The CDR3 covers 13 residues. Per the germline V gene, CDR1 is MNHEY and CDR2 is SMNVEV (reference sequence).

On this clonotype itself: A much more abundant neighbour one base away suggests this may be a read error. The CDR3 ends on some other residue instead of the conserved phenylalanine or tryptophan, so this is likely a read error. The chain links TRBV12-3 or TRBV12-4 to TRBJ2-7, with D perhaps assigned TRBD1 or TRBD2 (5 bases each). The CDR3 loop spans 14 amino acids. V was pared by 5 bases and J by 0 bases, with 11 bases between. CDR3 protein: CASSPRDGSYEQYL. In nucleotides, the CDR3 is TGTGCCAGCAGTCCCAGGGACGGCTCCTACGAGCAGTACCTC.

This chain connects TRBV9 to TRBJ1-6; 9 bases align to TRBD1. The J segment lost 11 bases and the V segment lost 3 bases, leaving 9 bases of the junction unmatched. From germline, CDR1 is SGDLS and CDR2 YYNGEE. This CDR3 contains 15 residues. CDR3: CASSAPGQGVTPLHF. In nucleotides, the CDR3 is TGTGCCAGCAGCGCACCGGGACAGGGAGTTACACCCCTCCACTTT.

This clonotype was detected ten times or more. The chain links TRBV24-1 to TRBJ2-2; TRBD1 matches 12 bases. The V gene end was trimmed by 5 bases and the J gene end by 6 bases; junction bases not matched to a gene: 9. The germline V gene has CDR1 KGHDR and CDR2 SFDVKD. This CDR3 is built from 17 residues. The CDR3 region is CATSAPGTGGAAGELFF. Written as DNA, the CDR3 is TGTGCCACCAGTGCCCCCGGGACAGGGGGCGCCGCCGGGGAGCTGTTTTTT.

V gene TRBV2 combines with J gene TRBJ2-7; 8 nucleotides match TRBD2. J lost 4 bases, V lost 6 bases, and 14 bases had no gene match. Germline lookup yields CDR1 SNHLY and CDR2 FYNNEI. The CDR3 spans 16 residues. For the CDR3, the DNA is TGTGCCAGCAGCGTTACTTCCGGGACTAGTCGGTACGAGCAGTACTTC. Amino acid sequence: CASSVTSGTSRYEQYF. The entire variable domain, with the rest obtained from reference TRBV2 and TRBJ2-7, is as follows: EPEVTQTPSHQVTQMGQEVILRCVPISNHLYFYWYRQILGQKVEFLVSFYNNEISEKSEIFDDQFSVERPDGSNFTLKIRSTKLEDSAMYFCASSVTSGTSRYEQYFGPGTRLTVT.

This clonotype was detected many times. This sequence joins TRBV7-2 and TRBJ2-7, with 14 positions matching TRBD2. Trimming removed 5 bases from V and 7 bases from J; junction bases left unmatched: 7. CDR1 SGHTA and CDR2 FQGNSA come from the germline V gene. The CDR3 contains 15 residues. The CDR3 sequence: CASSRLGLAGVEQYF. Here the CDR3 DNA reads TGTGCCAGCAGCCGCCTGGGACTAGCGGGAGTTGAGCAGTACTTC.

This clonotype has at least ten counts. This chain uses TRBV15 with TRBJ2-5; 7 bases fit TRBD2. Germline lookup yields CDR1 LNHNV and CDR2 YYDKDF (reference sequence). CDR3 length: 15 amino acids. V trimming: 0 bases; J trimming: 2 bases; junction bases outside the gene matches: 3. In DNA form, the CDR3 reads TGTGCCACCAGCAGAGATCTGGGGGGGCAAGAGACCCAGTACTTC. Protein sequence: CATSRDLGGQETQYF.

This clonotype has at least ten counts. The rearrangement uses TRBV11-2 and TRBJ2-3; TRBD1 agrees at 7 bases. This CDR3 contains 15 residues. The V gene's germline CDR1 is SGHAT and CDR2 FQNNGV. Losses at the gene ends were 0 bases for V and 4 bases for J; bases not matched to a gene: 4. The CDR3 DNA reads TGTGCCAGCAGCTTAGATCTAGACAGGGCAGATACGCAGTATTTT. Protein product: CASSLDLDRADTQYF.

This clonotype was counted many times. V and J are TRBV7-9 and TRBJ2-1; 14 bases fit TRBD2. This CDR3 is 17 amino acids long. Germline-derived CDR1 and CDR2 are SEHNR and FQNEAQ (reference sequence). With V trimmed by 0 bases and J by 6 bases, 4 bases remained unmatched. The CDR3 region is CASSLAHGTSGSNEQFF. CDR3 bases: TGTGCCAGCAGCTTAGCCCACGGGACTAGCGGGAGCAATGAGCAGTTCTTC.

The V and J genes are TRBV7-8 and TRBJ2-7; TRBD2 matches at 11 bases. This CDR3 has 15 residues. Germline V CDR1 and CDR2: SGHVS, FQNEAQ. The V gene end was trimmed by 6 bases and the J gene end by 1 base; junction bases not matched to a gene: 5. In nucleotides, the CDR3 is TGTGCCAGCAGAGCCGGACTAGCGGGTTCCTACGAGCAGTACTTC. Translating gives CASRAGLAGSYEQYF.

This clonotype was observed a handful of times. One base away lies a much larger clone, so this may be a sequencing read error. This sequence joins TRBV10-1 and TRBJ1-3; maybe TRBD1 (6 bases). This CDR3 has 13 residues. CDR1 WNHNN and CDR2 SYGVQD come from the germline V gene (reference sequence). The chain's CDR3 is CASGYRAGNTIYF. The CDR3 DNA reads TGTGCCAGCGGTTACAGGGCTGGAAACACCATATATTTT.

J is TRBJ2-1 and V is TRBV28; 8 bases are shared with TRBD2. The J segment lost 6 bases and the V segment lost 5 bases, leaving 6 bases of the junction unmatched. Germline CDR1 and CDR2: MDHEN and SYDVKM. This CDR3 region has 14 residues. The CDR3: CASSVSGSGNEQFF. The CDR3 nucleotides read TGTGCCAGCAGTGTAAGCGGGAGTGGCAATGAGCAGTTCTTC.

This clonotype is a singleton in its sample. The chain recombines TRBV28 with TRBJ2-7; 11 bases are shared with TRBD2. Unmatched junction bases numbered 10, after V lost 5 bases and J lost 4 bases. Germline assignment: CDR1 MDHEN and CDR2 SYDVKM. The CDR3 has 16 residues. The CDR3: CASSISGRALGYEQYF. In nucleotides, the CDR3 is TGTGCCAGCAGTATTAGCGGGAGGGCCTTAGGGTACGAGCAGTACTTC. Supplemented by reference TRBV28 and TRBJ2-7, the full variable domain reads DVKVTQSSRYLVKRTGEKVFLECVQDMDHENMFWYRQDPGLGLRLIYFSYDVKMKEKGDIPEGYSVSREKKERFSLILESASTNQTSMYLCASSISGRALGYEQYFGPGTRLTVT.

Many counts were recorded for this clonotype. The chain couples TRBV6-2 or TRBV6-3 to TRBJ1-2; D remains ambiguous. Germline CDR1 is MNHEY and CDR2 is SVGEGT. Trimming took off 6 bases at V and 4 bases at J, with 18 bases between the two ends. This CDR3 contains 15 residues. This chain's CDR3 is CASSQGGNHPYGYTF. The CDR3 bases are TGTGCCAGCAGCCAAGGAGGCAACCACCCCTATGGCTACACCTTC.

This clonotype was observed at least ten times. The chain recombines TRBV5-8 with TRBJ2-1; 12 bases are a match to TRBD1. This CDR3 is 15 amino acids long. Germline V gene sequence: CDR1 SGHTS, CDR2 YDEGEE. Trimming cost V 3 bases and J 6 bases; bases outside gene matches: 4. The CDR3 DNA is TGTGCCAGCAGCTCCGGGACAGGGGGCCCCAATGAGCAGTTCTTC. Residues: CASSSGTGGPNEQFF.

Concerning this clonotype itself: This likely stems from a read error, as it lies one base from a far larger clone. The V and J genes are TRBV11-3 and TRBJ1-1, with D tentatively TRBD1 (5 bases). V was pared by 4 bases and J by 2 bases, with 8 bases between. CDR3 length equals 13 residues. Per the germline V gene, CDR1 is SGHNT and CDR2 is YENEEA. The CDR3 region is CASSWDVNTEAFF. Written as DNA, the CDR3 is TGTGCCAGCAGCTGGGACGTTAACACTGAAGCTTTCTTT.

In its sample, this clonotype was seen many times. This chain connects TRBV29-1 to TRBJ2-7; TRBD2 agrees at 11 bases. J was trimmed by 3 bases and V by 6 bases; bases with no gene match: 7. This CDR3 is 14 amino acids long. From germline, CDR1 is SQVTM and CDR2 ANQGSEA. In DNA, the CDR3 is TGCAGCGTGACCCGCGGGACTAGCGGCTACGAGCAGTACTTC. Amino acid sequence: CSVTRGTSGYEQYF.

There are many counts of this clonotype. The chain joins TRBV6-1 to TRBJ2-1; TRBD2 agrees at 7 bases. Germline V lookup: CDR1 MNHNS, CDR2 SASEGT. V shed 0 bases, J shed 6 bases, and the junction held 8 bases outside the gene matches. The CDR3 length is 16 residues. CDR3 sequence (DNA): TGTGCCAGCAGTGAAGCGTGGGGCTCTAGCGGCAATGAGCAGTTCTTC. Translating gives CASSEAWGSSGNEQFF.

This clonotype has at least ten counts. The junction and the germline gene differ at one end; a read error may be behind it. CDR3 amino acids: CASSGFNTGELFF. The CDR3 DNA reads TGTGCCAGTAGCGGGTTTAACACCGGGGAGCTGTTTTTT. The chain recombines TRBV9 with TRBJ2-2; 7 bases line up with TRBD2. Germline loops: CDR1 SGDLS, CDR2 YYNGEE. The CDR3 totals 13 residues.

This clonotype was detected ten times or more. The chain couples TRBV11-1 to TRBJ2-7; 9 bases are shared with TRBD2. From germline, CDR1 is SGHAT and CDR2 FQDESV (reference sequence). V shed 3 bases, J shed 6 bases, and the junction held 6 bases outside the gene matches. The CDR3 has 14 residues. The CDR3 DNA follows: TGTGCCAGCAGCTTCCCGGGACTAGCAGGCGAGCAGTACTTC. This codes for CASSFPGLAGEQYF.

This clonotype was counted at least ten times. The chain carries TRBV29-1 and TRBJ1-2, with D maybe TRBD1 (5 bases). Per the germline V gene, CDR1 is SQVTM and CDR2 is ANQGSEA. Trimming pared 3 bases from V and 2 bases from J, leaving 13 bases between. CDR3 size: 14 residues. Written as DNA, the CDR3 is TGCAGCGTTGACCGGGCAGGGAAGAACTATGGCTACACCTTC. Translation: CSVDRAGKNYGYTF. The entire variable domain, with the rest obtained from reference TRBV29-1 and TRBJ1-2, is as follows: SAVISQKPSRDICQRGTSLTIQCQVDSQVTMMFWYRQQPGQSLTLIATANQGSEATYESGFVIDKFPISRPNLTFSTLTVSNMSPEDSSIYLCSVDRAGKNYGYTFGSGTRLTVV.

This clonotype was observed many times. This chain joins TRBV6-5 and TRBJ1-1; D uncertain. Germline lookup yields CDR1 MNHEY and CDR2 SVGAGI. Trimming cost V 4 bases and J 4 bases, with 13 bases left between them. The CDR3 contains 14 residues. This CDR3 reads CASSSFGGSTEAFF. CDR3 coding DNA: TGTGCCAGCAGTTCGTTTGGTGGATCCACTGAAGCTTTCTTT.

This clonotype showed up just a few times. The chain combines TRBV7-2 with TRBJ2-1, with D possibly matching TRBD2 (7 bases). The CDR3 is 15 residues long. V gave up 1 base and J gave up 6 bases, with 13 bases separating them. Germline V gene lookup returns CDR1 SGHTA and CDR2 FQGNSA. CDR3 sequence (DNA): TGTGCCAGCAGCTTAGGGGGAGGGGGGGGCAATGAGCAGTTCTTC. It translates to CASSLGGGGGNEQFF.

This clonotype was picked up many times. This chain uses TRBV7-2 with TRBJ2-3, with TRBD1 as a possible D gene (6 bases). CDR1 is SGHTA and CDR2 is FQGNSA in the germline V gene. The length of the CDR3 is 15 residues. Trimming took off 5 bases at V and 0 bases at J, with 12 bases between the two ends. The CDR3 sequence: CASSDYRDSTDTQYF. The CDR3, as DNA: TGTGCCAGCAGCGACTACAGGGATAGCACAGATACGCAGTATTTT.

This clonotype was counted many times. The chain links TRBV3-1 to TRBJ2-7; TRBD1 aligns across 9 bases. V dropped 4 bases and J dropped 3; count of bases not matched to a gene: 4. The CDR3 runs 14 residues. Germline V gene sequence: CDR1 LGHDT, CDR2 YNNKEL (reference sequence). In DNA, the CDR3 is TGTGCCAGCAGCCTCCGGACAGGGGTCTACGAGCAGTACTTC. Translation gives CASSLRTGVYEQYF.

V is TRBV11-3 and J is TRBJ2-3; 12 nucleotides line up with TRBD2. In germline, CDR1 is SGHNT, CDR2 YENEEA. V dropped 5 bases and J dropped 6; count of bases not matched to a gene: 6. This CDR3 has 15 amino acids. This CDR3 reads CASSLSSGRADTQYF. The CDR3 nucleotides are TGTGCCAGCAGCCTCTCTAGCGGGAGGGCCGATACGCAGTATTTT.

This chain links TRBV7-2 with TRBJ1-5; perhaps TRBD1 as D (5 bases). Germline CDR1 reads SGHTA; CDR2 reads FQGNSA. This CDR3 has 14 residues. V shed 5 bases and J shed 6 bases, with 14 bases lying between them. The CDR3: CASSHGGSGQPQHF. In nucleotides, the CDR3 is TGTGCCAGCAGCCATGGGGGGAGCGGTCAGCCCCAGCATTTT.

This clonotype was seen ten or more times. The chain is built from TRBV6-9 and TRBJ2-5; no clear D gene. V lost 3 bases and J lost 3, with 5 bases in between. The CDR3 has 12 residues. Germline loops: CDR1 MNHGY, CDR2 SVAAGI. CDR3 coding DNA: TGTGCCAGCAGTTACCCGGAAGAGACCCAGTACTTC. Its protein product is CASSYPEETQYF.

Note on this clonotype: Only one base separates this from a far larger clonotype, so it likely reflects a read error. This chain connects TRBV6-2 or TRBV6-3 to TRBJ1-2; 7 bases align to TRBD1. This CDR3 contains 13 residues. Germline CDR1 reads MNHEY; CDR2 reads SVGEGT. Trimming at V came to 5 bases and at J to 7 bases, leaving 7 bases not matched to a gene. CDR3 loop: CASSETGVFGYTF. CDR3 DNA: TGTGCCAGCAGTGAAACAGGGGTATTTGGCTACACCTTC.

CDR3 region: CASRGQGVDTEAFF. In nucleotides, the CDR3 is TGTGCCAGCAGAGGACAGGGTGTGGACACTGAAGCTTTCTTT. The rearrangement uses TRBV2 and TRBJ1-1, with 8 bases aligning to TRBD1. The length of the CDR3 is 14 residues. J lost 3 bases, V lost 6 bases, and 6 bases had no gene match. Germline V gives CDR1 SNHLY, CDR2 FYNNEI.

About this clonotype itself: A much larger clone lies a single base off, so this may be a read error. The CDR3 reads CSVEGTPVGEQYF. The CDR3 DNA reads as TGCAGCGTTGAAGGGACTCCTGTTGGTGAGCAGTACTTC. V and J are TRBV29-1 and TRBJ2-7, with D perhaps matching TRBD2 (5 bases). This CDR3 contains 13 residues. The germline V and J ends were trimmed by 1 base and 7 bases, with 14 bases remaining between them. Germline values: CDR1 SQVTM, CDR2 ANQGSEA.

This clonotype came up many times. This chain joins TRBV11-1 and TRBJ1-3; D is undetermined. The CDR3 loop spans 14 amino acids. Trimming cost V 5 bases and J 2 bases, with 10 bases left between them. CDR1 is SGHAT and CDR2 is FQDESV in the germline V gene (reference sequence). CDR3 DNA: TGTGCCAGCAGCCGCGGGAGGGCTGGAAACACCATATATTTT. Residues: CASSRGRAGNTIYF.